These T cell receptor beta chains were read from a single sample in a study of T cell repertoires in cytomegalovirus infection. TCRdb fed the reads into MiXCR, producing one record per CDR3 protein. The data show a few hundred thousand distinct CDR3 sequences, more than 20% seen once. The material sequenced was PBMCs. All receptors come from a human donor in good health (CMV status not recorded). Some clones in this sample may be carry-over from other donors' samples. Both conserved end residues are trimmed from each CDR3.

V gene,CDR3 protein
TRBV29-1,SARLAGASTDTQY
TRBV20-1,SEGRGSDTQY
TRBV24-1,ATSDPIADERETQY
TRBV28,ASSLTGENYGYT
TRBV7-2,ASSLEGAGVGADTQY
TRBV6-1,ATMRAGSLNTEAF
TRBV6-1,ASSEQATYEQY
TRBV12-3/TRBV12-4,ASSFQGATNEKLF
TRBV7-8,ASSLAGGGGTEAF
TRBV5-1,ASSPTSGRFDEQF
TRBV7-6,ASSLGRTFYNEQF
TRBV7-2,ASSLVGTNYNSPLH
TRBV11-2,ASSLVWGQDEQF
TRBV7-8,ASSPRPGGTVFYQPQH
TRBV7-6,ASRDRDFATDTQY
TRBV12-3/TRBV12-4,ASSLFRGENYGYT
TRBV5-1,ASSSGLAGAYTQY
TRBV11-2,ASSSRTGDEKLF
TRBV6-1,ASSYDGSRHEQF
TRBV7-6,ASSSRTENEQF
TRBV12-3/TRBV12-4,ASSFSERGQPQH
TRBV24-1,ATSDTGTAETQY
TRBV11-2,ASSLGQGAAISTEAF
TRBV6-2/TRBV6-3,ASSYGVDPLMGAF
TRBV4-1,ASSQEAPVVEKLF
TRBV28,ASSTNQRDTQY
TRBV11-2,ASSLGGQGQRETQY
TRBV20-1,SARSNEQF
TRBV29-1,SVEDRRGRSYNEQF
TRBV7-6,ASSLGGPGNSPLH
TRBV7-2,ASSSSPAGLLTRELF
TRBV19,ASSITGNEKLF
TRBV20-1,TMPPRDYNEQF
TRBV28,ASSRLGQPQH
TRBV20-1,SAQGVAQTRTDTQY
TRBV4-1,ASSQDPAGSYEQY
TRBV6-5,ASSPSGRGPGNTIY
TRBV7-3,ASSSFPVGDTHNEQF
TRBV6-4,ASSDSWEGGELF